What follows are 20 T cell receptor beta chains derived from one specimen sequenced in a study of cytomegalovirus exposure and HLA in healthy donors (dated by TCRdb to about 2017). Receptor libraries were prepared by the immunoSEQ multiplex PCR assay. The multiplex PCR relied on a mix of 60 forward primers for TCR Vbeta segments and 13 reverse primers for TCR Jbeta segments. In its TCRdb copy, this immuneACCESS table keeps in-frame sequences only and misses some clones. Where compared with another copy, unresolved V genes explain less than half of these, and the others have no known cause. This sample is represented by under 50,000 clones; approximately 90% of them were singletons. More than 7.5% of the sample goes to the ten largest clones. The specimen was PBMCs. The receptor source for this set is a woman in her thirties or forties in good health and CMV-seropositive.

V is TRBV27 and J is TRBJ1-6, with unresolved D. Germline-derived CDR1 and CDR2 are MNHEY and SMNVEV (reference sequence). The V end lost 3 bases, the J end lost 9 bases, and 12 bases lay between the germline ends. The CDR3 covers 14 residues. The CDR3 bases are TGTGCCAGCAGTTTGAGGAGTGATCCTTCACCCCTCCACTTT. Its protein is CASSLRSDPSPLHF.

The CDR3 here is CASSNGTPNTGELFF. Written as DNA, the CDR3 is TGTGCCAGCAGCAACGGGACACCGAACACCGGGGAGCTGTTTTTT. The V gene is TRBV11-3, the J gene TRBJ2-2, with D perhaps matching TRBD1 (6 bases). Germline V gives CDR1 SGHNT, CDR2 YENEEA. The CDR3 is 15 residues long. Trimming took 5 bases from V and 0 from J, leaving 10 bases between them.

V is TRBV6-1 and J is TRBJ1-5; a weak D match, TRBD1 (6 bases). Germline V gene data show CDR1 as MNHNS and CDR2 as SASEGT. This CDR3 has 13 residues. The V and J ends lost 5 bases and 4 bases respectively, with 9 bases between them. CDR3 protein: CASSNRENQPQHF. For the CDR3, the DNA is TGTGCCAGCAGTAACAGGGAAAATCAGCCCCAGCATTTT.

The chain has TRBV6-1 and TRBJ1-5; 9 bases are shared with TRBD1. This CDR3 is built from 16 residues. V was pared by 2 bases and J by 4 bases, with 6 bases of the junction left unmatched. Germline V CDR1 and CDR2: MNHNS, SASEGT. The CDR3 loop is CASSESVDRGNQPQHF. The CDR3 nucleotides read TGTGCCAGCAGTGAATCCGTGGACAGGGGAAATCAGCCCCAGCATTTT.

V gene TRBV15 combines with J gene TRBJ1-2; 8 bases are a match to TRBD1. V lost 0 bases and J lost 4; bases outside the gene matches: 7. Looked up from germline, CDR1 is LNHNV and CDR2 is YYDKDF (reference sequence). CDR3 size: 16 residues. The CDR3 sequence is CATSRDFADRGYGYTF. CDR3 nucleotides: TGTGCCACCAGCAGAGACTTCGCAGACAGGGGCTATGGCTACACCTTC.

The gene calls are TRBV27 and TRBJ1-2; TRBD1 might be the D (5 bases). CDR3 size: 15 residues. Trimming shortened V by 7 bases and J by 4 bases, and 19 bases separated the two germline ends. The germline V gene encodes CDR1 MNHEY and CDR2 SMNVEV (reference sequence). CDR3 protein: CASTPYPQGPYGYTF. Here the CDR3 DNA reads TGTGCCAGCACGCCGTATCCCCAGGGCCCCTATGGCTACACCTTC.

This clone appeared a single time. In DNA form, the CDR3 reads TGTGCCACCAGCAGGACGACTAGCGGGAGGGGAGACACCGGGGAGCTGTTTTTT. It yields the protein CATSRTTSGRGDTGELFF. The chain uses TRBV15 and TRBJ2-2; TRBD2 aligns across 14 bases. Germline trimming cut 3 bases from V and 3 bases from J; bases unmatched to any gene: 6. This CDR3 has 18 amino acids. CDR1 and CDR2 from the germline V gene are LNHNV and YYDKDF (reference sequence). The full variable domain, with the rest looked up from reference TRBV15 and TRBJ2-2, is DAMVIQNPRYQVTQFGKPVTLSCSQTLNHNVMYWYQQKSSQAPKLLFHYYDKDFNNEADTPDNFQSRRPNTSFCFLDIRSPGLGDTAMYLCATSRTTSGRGDTGELFFGEGSRLTVL.

The chain has TRBV5-1 and TRBJ2-2; 8 bases are shared with TRBD1. CDR1 is SGHRS, CDR2 YFSETQ, per germline. The CDR3 is made up of 14 amino acids. V lost 5 bases to trimming and J lost 6 bases; unmatched junction nucleotides: 6. The CDR3 spells CASRTLQGAGELFF. The CDR3 nucleotides read TGCGCCAGCAGAACACTACAGGGGGCCGGGGAGCTGTTTTTT.

This chain links TRBV9 with TRBJ2-5, with D possibly TRBD2 on 5 matching bases. The germline gives CDR1 SGDLS, CDR2 YYNGEE. Trimming shortened V by 0 bases and J by 4 bases, and 10 bases separated the two germline ends. The CDR3 loop spans 14 amino acids. The CDR3 DNA is TGTGCCAGCAGCGTAGGGCCCGAGGGAGAGACCCAGTACTTC. This encodes CASSVGPEGETQYF.

The chain uses TRBV23-1 and TRBJ2-3, with D tentatively TRBD1 (6 bases). TRBV23-1 is flagged as an ORF with uncertain function. The CDR3 sequence is 15 residues long. V gave up 6 bases and J gave up 9 bases, with 22 bases separating them. Here the CDR3 DNA reads TGCGCCAGCAGCCAAGCGATAGAGGGGGTTGGCACGCAGTATTTT. This sequence encodes CASSQAIEGVGTQYF.

The chain has TRBV6-1 and TRBJ1-1, with D perhaps TRBD1 (5 bases). Germline CDR1 MNHNS, CDR2 SASEGT. The CDR3 consists of 15 residues. The V end lost 3 bases, the J end lost 3 bases, and 14 bases lay between the germline ends. DNA for the CDR3: TGTGCCAGCAGTGACTTGACAGCCAGGGACACTGAAGCTTTCTTT. Amino acids: CASSDLTARDTEAFF.

The genes are TRBV5-5 and TRBJ1-2, with no clear D. Germline-derived CDR1 and CDR2 are SGHKS and YYEKEE (reference sequence). V was pared by 0 bases and J by 0 bases, with 6 bases between. The CDR3 sequence is 14 residues long. This CDR3 reads CASSLGVANYGYTF. CDR3 coding DNA: TGTGCCAGCAGCTTGGGTGTCGCTAACTATGGCTACACCTTC.

V is TRBV7-3 and J is TRBJ2-2; 7 nucleotides align to TRBD2. Germline-derived CDR1 and CDR2 are SGHTA and FQGTGA. After removal of 1 base from V and 6 bases from J, the junction contained 2 bases not matched to a gene. The CDR3 spans 14 residues. The CDR3 coding sequence is TGTGCCAGCAGCTTAAGGGGAGGGCCCGGGGAGCTGTTTTTT. Its protein is CASSLRGGPGELFF. The variable domain in full, with the rest retrieved from reference TRBV7-3 and TRBJ2-2, is GAGVSQTPSNKVTEKGKYVELRCDPISGHTALYWYRQSLGQGPEFLIYFQGTGAADDSGLPNDRFFAVRPEGSVSTLKIQRTERGDSAVYLCASSLRGGPGELFFGEGSRLTVL.

The chain carries TRBV15 and TRBJ1-2; possible D gene TRBD1, 6 bases. CDR3 length: 15 amino acids. V gave up 3 bases and J gave up 2 bases, with 13 bases separating them. Germline V gives CDR1 LNHNV, CDR2 YYDKDF (reference sequence). Here the CDR3 reads CATSRDRGTNYGYTF. CDR3 coding DNA: TGTGCCACCAGCAGGGACAGAGGCACGAACTATGGCTACACCTTC.

The chain has TRBV19 and TRBJ1-2; TRBD1 matches 10 bases. Germline assignment: CDR1 LNHDA and CDR2 SQIVND (reference sequence). This CDR3 spans 16 amino acids. V was pared by 9 bases and J by 6 bases, with 16 bases of the junction left unmatched. CDR3 sequence (DNA): TGTGCCAGCACTTACTCGACCCCCGGGACAGGGGATGGCTACACCTTC. Residues: CASTYSTPGTGDGYTF.

The chain couples TRBV15 to TRBJ2-1; 8 nucleotides agree with TRBD2. The CDR3 consists of 14 residues. V lost 11 bases to trimming and J lost 7 bases; unmatched junction nucleotides: 13. From germline, CDR1 is LNHNV and CDR2 YYDKDF (reference sequence). Here the CDR3 reads CASARGGVANEQFF. The CDR3 nucleotides are TGTGCCTCAGCTCGGGGGGGGGTGGCGAATGAGCAGTTCTTC.

This chain uses TRBV7-2 with TRBJ2-3; 8 positions match TRBD2. The CDR3 runs 15 residues. Germline loops: CDR1 SGHTA, CDR2 FQGNSA. Trimming took 1 base from V and 4 from J; bases not matched to a gene: 4. The CDR3 nucleotides are TGTGCCAGCAGCTTAGTTGCGGGAGGAGCAGATACGCAGTATTTT. The encoded protein is CASSLVAGGADTQYF. Based on the CDR3 plus reference TRBV7-2 and TRBJ2-3, the full variable domain is GAGVSQSPSNKVTEKGKDVELRCDPISGHTALYWYRQSLGQGLEFLIYFQGNSAPDKSGLPSDRFSAERTGGSVSTLTIQRTQQEDSAVYLCASSLVAGGADTQYFGPGTRLTVL.

The chain combines TRBV15 with TRBJ2-5; 8 bases fit TRBD2. The V gene's germline CDR1 is LNHNV and CDR2 YYDKDF (reference sequence). This CDR3 comprises 17 residues. J was trimmed by 4 bases and V by 0 bases; bases with no gene match: 10. The CDR3 nucleotides are TGTGCCACCAGCAGAGATGCACAGACTAGCGCGGGAGAGACCCAGTACTTC. Translating gives CATSRDAQTSAGETQYF. The entire variable domain, with the rest obtained from reference TRBV15 and TRBJ2-5, is as follows: DAMVIQNPRYQVTQFGKPVTLSCSQTLNHNVMYWYQQKSSQAPKLLFHYYDKDFNNEADTPDNFQSRRPNTSFCFLDIRSPGLGDTAMYLCATSRDAQTSAGETQYFGPGTRLLVL.

The chain uses TRBV28 and TRBJ1-2, with D unclear. Germline V gene data show CDR1 as MDHEN and CDR2 as SYDVKM. This CDR3 has 14 amino acids. V was cut by 1 base and J by 3 bases, with 9 bases left in between. The CDR3 nucleotides are TGTGCCAGCAGTTTATCACAGCCATACTATGGCTACACCTTC. As protein: CASSLSQPYYGYTF.

Written as DNA, the CDR3 is TGTGCCAGCAGCTTCCAGACGGGCACTGAAGCTTTCTTT. Translation: CASSFQTGTEAFF. The V gene is TRBV9, the J gene TRBJ1-1; D is unresolved. Trimming took off 4 bases at V and 4 bases at J, with 11 bases between the two ends. CDR1 is SGDLS and CDR2 is YYNGEE in the germline V gene. The CDR3 runs 13 residues.